This entry concerns a single TCR beta chain. This entry is derived from a study of blood T cell repertoires in COVID-19. Overall study: Material from acute and convalescent COVID-19 was sourced from the United States, Italy and Spain. PBMCs, B-cell-depleted T cells, or T cells were the source of the cDNA or gDNA that made up the material.

In the original analysis: For nucleated cells, counts were estimated from reference gene primer amplification. This table comes from immunoSEQ multiplex PCR, and its TCRdb copy is limited to in-frame clones, with some not included. V and J calls and clone size are as listed in that table; D and trimming were resolved from the DNA. Among 250,000 to 350,000 clones listed, 70% to 90% were seen once. Between the trimmed V and J ends, which lost 4 bases and 3 bases, there was a span of 13 bases. The V gene's germline CDR1 is MNHEY and CDR2 SMNVEV (reference sequence). The CDR3 covers 14 residues. The sequenced sample was peripheral blood. The source is a woman aged 50 to 60 with active or convalescent COVID-19. The rearrangement links TRBV27 to TRBJ2-7, with D possibly TRBD2 on 6 matching bases. The CDR3 protein is CASSSLAEFYEQYF. The CDR3 nucleotides read TGTGCCAGCAGTTCCTTAGCGGAGTTCTACGAGCAGTACTTC.